The entry below describes one T cell receptor beta chain. Reverse transcription of roughly 0.5 to 1 ug RNA used random hexamers. TCR beta CDR3 was amplified by immunoSEQ covering 54 Vbeta and 13 Jbeta. MiXCR, run by TCRdb on the immunoSEQ multiplex PCR reads, gives a single entry per CDR3 protein. The sample shows some 300,000 distinct CDR3 sequences, approximately 85% of them seen only once. The entry originates in a study of CD8 T cells in Susac syndrome. The sequence came from a human donor with multiple sclerosis. Sequencing input: CD8+ T cells from PBMCs.

The DNA for the CDR3 is TGCAGTGCCCAGACAGGGGAGGTGTGGAACACTGAAGCTTTCTTT. It codes for CSAQTGEVWNTEAFF. The V call is TRBV20-1, the J call TRBJ1-1; 8 nucleotides line up with TRBD1. After removal of 6 bases from V and 1 base from J, the junction contained 10 bases not matched to a gene. The CDR3 covers 15 residues. Germline CDR1 reads DFQATT; CDR2 reads SNEGSKA (reference sequence).